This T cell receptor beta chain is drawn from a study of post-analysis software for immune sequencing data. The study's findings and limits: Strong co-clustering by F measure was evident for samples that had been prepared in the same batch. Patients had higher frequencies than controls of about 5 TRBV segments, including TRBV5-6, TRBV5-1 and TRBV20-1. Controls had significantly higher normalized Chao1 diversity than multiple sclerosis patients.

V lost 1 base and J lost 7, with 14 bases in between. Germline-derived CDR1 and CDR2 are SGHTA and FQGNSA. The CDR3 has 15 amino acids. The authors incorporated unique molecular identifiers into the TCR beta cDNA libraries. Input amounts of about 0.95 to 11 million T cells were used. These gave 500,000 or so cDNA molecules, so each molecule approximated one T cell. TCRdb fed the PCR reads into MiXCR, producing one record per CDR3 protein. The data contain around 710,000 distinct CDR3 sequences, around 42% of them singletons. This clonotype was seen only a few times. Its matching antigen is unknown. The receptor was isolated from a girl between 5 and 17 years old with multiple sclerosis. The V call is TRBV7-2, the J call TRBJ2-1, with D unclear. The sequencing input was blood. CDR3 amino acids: CASSLGGLIQNEQFF. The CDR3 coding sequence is TGTGCCAGCAGCTTAGGTGGGTTAATACAAAATGAGCAGTTCTTC.